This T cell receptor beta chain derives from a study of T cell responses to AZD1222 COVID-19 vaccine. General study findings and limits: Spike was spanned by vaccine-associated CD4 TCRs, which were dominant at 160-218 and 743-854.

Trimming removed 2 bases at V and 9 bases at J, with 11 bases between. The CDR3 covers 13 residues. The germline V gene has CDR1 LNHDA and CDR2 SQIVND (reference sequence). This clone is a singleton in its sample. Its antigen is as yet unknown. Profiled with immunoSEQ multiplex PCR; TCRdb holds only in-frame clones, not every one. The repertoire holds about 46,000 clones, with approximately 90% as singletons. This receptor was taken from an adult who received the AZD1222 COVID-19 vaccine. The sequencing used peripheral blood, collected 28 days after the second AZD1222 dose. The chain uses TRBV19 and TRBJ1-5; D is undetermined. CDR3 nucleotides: TGTGCCAGTAGTATAAATGCACCGGGGCCCCAGCATTTT. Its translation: CASSINAPGPQHF.